This TCR beta chain emerged from a study of CD8 T cells in ankylosing spondylitis (dated by TCRdb to the late 2010s). Some background on the complete study: The study set out to find disease-linked TCR variants by profiling T cell receptor beta repertoires in ankylosing spondylitis patients and healthy donors. The full study cohort was made up of 25 ankylosing spondylitis patients and 95 to 130 healthy donors. Peripheral blood was sampled, and synovial fluid was additionally collected from ankylosing spondylitis patients. Points the paper makes about the study in general: Some motif variants had previously been reported in the synovial fluid and blood of reactive arthritis patients, which suggests shared mechanisms of disease initiation. A CD8+ phenotype was shown by the disease-linked clones, which were found at relatively low frequencies in peripheral blood. Blood from ankylosing spondylitis patients appeared to be characterized by a TCR beta motif made up of several highly homologous amino acid variants. Significant enrichment of the disease-linked clones was reported in matched synovial fluid samples from ankylosing spondylitis patients.

There are many counts of this clonotype. Which antigen it targets is not known. Base qualities are missing; no much larger clone stands one base away. Trimming at the junction amounts to 6 bases on V and 9 bases on J, and the germline ends lie 11 bases apart. The CDR3 holds 11 amino acids from the cysteine to the phenylalanine. Of the read, only the CDR3 DNA is kept; its 33 bases are in frame from base 1. CDR1 and CDR2, per the germline V gene, are MNHEY and SVGEGT. The sequencer listed for this sample is Illumina HiSeq 2500. Quantitative 5'-RACE with molecular barcodes was the method used to prepare the TCR beta libraries. The authors processed their data as follows. A new computational method based on a probabilistic model of VDJ rearrangement was used to identify disease-linked TCR variants. Clones were called with MiXCR by TCRdb after fastp trimmed the public reads at Q25, and only in-frame beta chains were retained. CDR3 protein sequences are deduplicated, and each keeps its most common genes and DNA. Clone size and V and J calls follow TCRdb, not the original study. Here the sample has approximately 100,000 distinct CDR3 sequences; about 8.6% occur a single time. The ten largest account for around a tenth of the sample.

Sequencing was carried out using blood, either unsorted or a sorted T cell fraction (not recorded which). The receptor was derived from a male donor with ankylosing spondylitis or in good health (not recorded which). The chain uses TRBV6-2 or TRBV6-3 and TRBJ2-5; no D segment can be confidently identified. CDR3 protein: CASSRPGPQYF. The DNA reads as follows: TGTGCCAGCAGCCGACCCGGCCCCCAGTACTTC.